The 32 T cell receptor beta chains given below trace back to one sample, sequenced in a study of blood T cell repertoires in COVID-19. Here immunoSEQ multiplex PCR was the method, and the copy in TCRdb shows in-frame clones only, minus some. The data contain about 100,000 clones, approximately 91% of them singletons. Sequencing input: peripheral blood. These receptors came from a man between 60 and 75 years old with acute or convalescent COVID-19.

The chain uses TRBV28 and TRBJ2-7; TRBD1 agrees at 11 bases. CDR1 and CDR2 from the germline V gene are MDHEN and SYDVKM. This CDR3 contains 15 residues. V gave up 6 bases and J gave up 3 bases; unmatched junction bases: 7. CDR3 in amino acids: CASSPDGTGGYEQYF. CDR3 bases: TGTGCCAGCAGCCCGGACGGGACAGGGGGCTACGAGCAGTACTTC.

This chain connects TRBV13 to TRBJ2-1; D unresolved. The CDR3 contains 12 residues. Germline CDR1 PRHDT, CDR2 FYEKMQ (reference sequence). V lost 2 bases and J 9 bases, leaving 8 bases between the germline ends. This chain's CDR3 is CASSLKWSEQFF. CDR3 nucleotide sequence: TGTGCCAGCAGCTTAAAATGGAGTGAGCAGTTCTTC.

Comment on this clone: One end of the junction varies from germline; a read error may be responsible. The J gene is TRBJ2-1, the V gene TRBV20-1; TRBD2 is a possible D gene (6 bases). CDR1 is DFQATT and CDR2 is SNEGSKA in the germline V gene (reference sequence). The CDR3 covers 10 residues. CDR3 bases: TGCAGTGCTAGAGCGGGAGAGTCGGTCTTC. Translating it yields CSARAGESVF.

This clone was found a few times. The V gene is TRBV3-1 (or the pseudogene TRBV3-2), the J gene TRBJ2-2, with 12 bases matching TRBD2. The CDR3 covers 16 residues. The V segment lost 4 bases and the J segment 7 bases; nucleotides outside the gene matches: 7. The V gene's germline CDR1 is LGHDT and CDR2 YNNKEL (reference sequence). The CDR3 DNA is TGTGCCAGCAGCCGAGGACTAGCGGGAATGGTCGGGGAGCTGTTTTTT. Translated, it gives CASSRGLAGMVGELFF.

The gene calls are TRBV28 and TRBJ1-1; the D gene is possibly TRBD1 (6 bases). Germline V gene sequence: CDR1 MDHEN, CDR2 SYDVKM. This CDR3 region has 15 residues. V lost 5 bases and J lost 0, with 13 bases in between. DNA of the CDR3: TGTGCCAGCAGTCTCGGGACACCCTTGAACACTGAAGCTTTCTTT. Translated: CASSLGTPLNTEAFF.

This chain uses TRBV6-5 with TRBJ2-7; 7 bases are a match to TRBD1. V dropped 6 bases and J dropped 1; count of bases not matched to a gene: 3. This CDR3 is 13 amino acids long. Germline assignment: CDR1 MNHEY and CDR2 SVGAGI. CDR3 sequence (DNA): TGTGCCAGCAGCCGACAGGGTTCCTACGAGCAGTACGTC. Translated, it gives CASSRQGSYEQYV.

CDR3 amino acids: CASSPPPQKNTEAFF. Written as DNA, the CDR3 is TGTGCCAGCTCACCCCCCCCACAGAAGAACACTGAAGCTTTCTTT. The chain joins TRBV18 to TRBJ1-1; unclear D gene. The CDR3 spans 15 residues. With 3 bases removed from V and 1 base from J, the gap between germline ends came to 12 bases. Germline-derived CDR1 and CDR2 are KGHSH and LQKENI.

The rearrangement links TRBV19 to TRBJ1-2; TRBD1 aligns across 7 bases. The germline V gene encodes CDR1 LNHDA and CDR2 SQIVND (reference sequence). The CDR3 is made up of 16 amino acids. J was trimmed by 0 bases and V by 6 bases; bases with no gene match: 10. The CDR3 DNA is TGTGCCAGTAGCCCATTCACAGGGGCTGCTAACTATGGCTACACCTTC. Amino acid sequence: CASSPFTGAANYGYTF.

The chain links TRBV6-6 to TRBJ1-3; 9 bases are a match to TRBD1. This CDR3 spans 16 amino acids. Germline values: CDR1 MNHNY, CDR2 SVGAGI (reference sequence). Unmatched junction bases numbered 9, after V lost 5 bases and J lost 4 bases. In DNA form, the CDR3 reads TGTGCCAGCAGTCAGATACAGGGGGCGCAAGGAAACACCATATATTTT. Encoded protein: CASSQIQGAQGNTIYF.

The chain carries TRBV21-1 and TRBJ2-2; TRBD2 was called by the table and not checked on the DNA. TRBV21-1 is assigned pseudogene status. The CDR3 has 15 residues. CDR3 coding DNA: TGTGCCAGCAGCACTAGCAAAGGGAACACCGGGGAGCTGTTTTTT. Amino acids: CASSTSKGNTGELFF.

The chain links TRBV5-4 to TRBJ1-2; perhaps TRBD1 as D (5 bases). CDR3 size: 16 residues. Trimming cost V 0 bases and J 4 bases, with 16 bases left between them. Germline V gene sequence: CDR1 SGHNT, CDR2 YYREEE (reference sequence). This chain's CDR3 is CASSLGGALEGYGYTF. For the CDR3, the DNA is TGTGCCAGCAGCTTGGGAGGGGCCTTGGAGGGCTATGGCTACACCTTC.

J is TRBJ1-1 and V is TRBV28, with D possibly matching TRBD1 (6 bases). Trimming cost V 6 bases and J 5 bases, with 19 bases left between them. Germline loops: CDR1 MDHEN, CDR2 SYDVKM. This CDR3 contains 15 residues. The CDR3 is CASSSQGAPKTEAFF. The DNA of the CDR3 is TGTGCCAGCAGCTCACAGGGTGCCCCGAAGACTGAAGCTTTCTTT.

This clone was recorded a few times. The chain is built from TRBV5-4 and TRBJ2-7, with TRBD2 identical over 10 bases. V dropped 3 bases and J dropped 6; count of bases not matched to a gene: 6. The CDR3 extends over 14 amino acids. Looked up from germline, CDR1 is SGHNT and CDR2 is YYREEE (reference sequence). The CDR3 coding sequence is TGTGCCAGCAGCTCGGGACTAGCGTCGGGCGAGCAGTACGTC. It encodes CASSSGLASGEQYV.

The V gene is TRBV18, the J gene TRBJ1-4; the D is unclear. V dropped 6 bases and J dropped 6 bases, with 8 bases sitting between them. CDR1 and CDR2 from the germline V gene are KGHSH and LQKENI. CDR3 length: 12 amino acids. The CDR3 region is CASSNEDEKLFF. The CDR3 nucleotides are TGTGCCAGCTCCAACGAGGATGAAAAACTGTTTTTT.

The gene calls are TRBV7-9 and TRBJ1-1; D call uncertain. V lost 5 bases and J lost 5, with 18 bases in between. The germline CDR1 and CDR2 sequences are SEHNR and FQNEAQ (reference sequence). The CDR3 runs to 15 residues. CDR3: CASSPSVAWSTEAFF. The CDR3 DNA follows: TGTGCCAGCAGCCCCTCGGTTGCCTGGAGTACTGAAGCTTTCTTT.

The V gene is TRBV23-1, the J gene TRBJ1-2; 12 bases line up with TRBD1. TRBV23-1 is classed as an ORF, of uncertain function. V was clipped by 6 bases and J by 4 bases; unmatched bases: 12. The CDR3 totals 17 residues. The CDR3 DNA reads TGCGCCAGCAGCGATCCGGGACAGGGGGCGCCGGCCTATGGCTACACCTTC. Protein product: CASSDPGQGAPAYGYTF.

J is TRBJ1-2 and V is TRBV11-3; TRBD1 matches at 8 bases. The V gene's germline CDR1 is SGHNT and CDR2 YENEEA. V dropped 1 base and J dropped 5; count of bases not matched to a gene: 6. This CDR3 has 15 residues. CDR3 nucleotides: TGTGCCAGCAGCTTAGCCGGGACAGGAGATTATGGCTACACCTTC. It is translated as CASSLAGTGDYGYTF.

CDR3 residues: CASSLTGQGALASTDTQYF. In nucleotides, the CDR3 is TGTGCCAGCAGCTTGACGGGACAGGGGGCTCTAGCGAGCACAGATACGCAGTATTTT. This sequence joins TRBV11-2 and TRBJ2-3; TRBD1 aligns across 12 bases. The germline V gene has CDR1 SGHAT and CDR2 FQNNGV. The J segment lost 0 bases and the V segment lost 3 bases, leaving 10 bases of the junction unmatched. This CDR3 comprises 19 residues.

This clone was observed a handful of times. The J gene is TRBJ1-1, the V gene TRBV5-1, with 9 bases aligning to TRBD1. This CDR3 contains 15 residues. Germline V CDR1 and CDR2: SGHRS, YFSETQ. The V and J ends lost 4 bases and 6 bases, in that order; junction bases with no gene match: 10. In DNA form, the CDR3 reads TGCGCCAGCAGCACCGACAGGGGGATGGGGGCTGAAGCTTTCTTT. This sequence encodes CASSTDRGMGAEAFF.

This chain joins TRBV28 and TRBJ2-7; the match to TRBD1 covers 8 bases. Germline V gene data show CDR1 as MDHEN and CDR2 as SYDVKM. The CDR3 length is 12 residues. With V trimmed by 5 bases and J by 5 bases, 2 bases remained unmatched. The CDR3 DNA reads as TGTGCCAGCAGTCAGACAGGGGACGAGCAGTACTTC. Amino acid sequence: CASSQTGDEQYF.

The chain links TRBV14 to TRBJ2-7; possibly TRBD2 for D (6 bases). V lost 1 base, J lost 3 bases, and 19 bases lay in between. This CDR3 comprises 17 residues. Germline loops: CDR1 SGHDN, CDR2 FVKESK. This CDR3 is CASSQGPGTGNFYEQYF. The CDR3 DNA sequence: TGTGCCAGCAGCCAAGGGCCCGGGACTGGGAACTTCTACGAGCAGTACTTC.

The chain is built from TRBV5-6 and TRBJ2-1; 14 positions match TRBD2. The V gene's germline CDR1 is SGHDT and CDR2 YYEEEE. There are 17 residues in the CDR3. With V trimmed by 0 bases and J by 10 bases, 9 bases remained unmatched. CDR3 sequence reads: CASSLGTGLAGVGEQFF. The DNA for the CDR3 is TGTGCCAGCAGCTTGGGGACGGGACTAGCGGGAGTAGGGGAGCAGTTCTTC.

The rearrangement joins TRBV5-1 to TRBJ1-6; D ambiguous. The V gene lost 0 bases and the J gene lost 7 bases, with 20 bases spanning the gap. Germline V gives CDR1 SGHRS, CDR2 YFSETQ. The CDR3 extends over 18 amino acids. CDR3 region: CASSLGPPLGVGNSPLHF. CDR3 coding DNA: TGCGCCAGCAGCTTGGGACCCCCTCTCGGGGTAGGGAATTCACCCCTCCACTTT.

This chain links TRBV19 with TRBJ2-1, with D maybe TRBD2 (6 bases). Looked up from germline, CDR1 is LNHDA and CDR2 is SQIVND (reference sequence). CDR3 length: 19 residues. Trimming stripped 6 bases from V and 1 base from J, with 25 bases between. The chain's CDR3 is CASSPGRVARGRSYNEQFF. CDR3 sequence (DNA): TGTGCCAGTAGCCCCGGGAGAGTAGCGCGAGGGAGGTCCTACAATGAGCAGTTCTTC.

The chain is built from TRBV19 and TRBJ2-1; TRBD2 matches 12 bases. This CDR3 has 14 residues. Germline CDR1 and CDR2: LNHDA and SQIVND (reference sequence). V was pared by 5 bases and J by 10 bases, with 6 bases of the junction left unmatched. The CDR3 DNA reads as TGTGCCAGTAGTTTAAGACTAGCGGGAGACGAGCAGTTCTTC. Amino acids: CASSLRLAGDEQFF.

This clone has only one observation. The genes are TRBV11-2 and TRBJ2-4, with D hard to call. V dropped 5 bases and J dropped 9 bases, with 17 bases sitting between them. CDR3 size: 14 residues. The germline gives CDR1 SGHAT, CDR2 FQNNGV. The CDR3 bases are TGTGCCAGCAGCCAATTGGTAAGGTCGGGCATTCAGTACTTC. It is translated as CASSQLVRSGIQYF.

This clone was detected only a few times. Other DNA sequences from this sample encode an identical CDR3 as well. This rearrangement joins TRBV2 to TRBJ1-5; TRBD1 matches 8 bases. Germline CDR1 and CDR2: SNHLY and FYNNEI. The CDR3 totals 13 residues. J lost 6 bases, V lost 5 bases, and 3 bases had no gene match. This chain's CDR3 is CASSPGGGQPQHF. CDR3 nucleotides: TGTGCCAGCAGTCCAGGGGGCGGTCAGCCCCAGCATTTT. Together with reference TRBV2 and TRBJ1-5, the CDR3 gives the full variable domain: EPEVTQTPSHQVTQMGQEVILRCVPISNHLYFYWYRQILGQKVEFLVSFYNNEISEKSEIFDDQFSVERPDGSNFTLKIRSTKLEDSAMYFCASSPGGGQPQHFGDGTRLSIL.

V usage is TRBV11-2 and J usage is TRBJ2-3; D is perhaps TRBD2 (6 bases). V was trimmed by 3 bases and J by 0 bases, leaving 19 bases between them. This CDR3 spans 18 amino acids. Germline V gene sequence: CDR1 SGHAT, CDR2 FQNNGV. The CDR3 protein is CASSFPAGSHPSTDTQYF. CDR3 bases: TGTGCCAGCAGCTTTCCCGCGGGATCTCACCCTAGCACAGATACGCAGTATTTT.

The J gene is TRBJ2-2, the V gene TRBV11-3, with TRBD2 matching 8 bases. Germline values: CDR1 SGHNT, CDR2 YENEEA. This CDR3 has 13 residues. The V and J ends lost 8 bases and 2 bases, in that order; junction bases with no gene match: 1. The DNA for the CDR3 is TGTGCCAGCCGGGGGGGCAACACCGGGGAGCTGTTTTTT. Amino acids: CASRGGNTGELFF.

The V gene is TRBV9, the J gene TRBJ2-5; TRBD2 agrees at 11 bases. Losses at the gene ends were 0 bases for V and 5 bases for J; bases not matched to a gene: 9. Germline assignment: CDR1 SGDLS and CDR2 YYNGEE. The CDR3 spans 17 residues. CDR3 region: CASSVDTSGSVLETQYF. The CDR3 DNA follows: TGTGCCAGCAGCGTAGACACTAGCGGGAGCGTTTTGGAGACCCAGTACTTC.

The chain employs TRBV2 and TRBJ2-2, with 7 bases lining up with TRBD1. Germline V gene data show CDR1 as SNHLY and CDR2 as FYNNEI. The trim removed 4 bases at V and 0 bases at J, leaving 5 bases unmatched. This CDR3 contains 16 residues. The DNA for the CDR3 is TGTGCCAGCAGTGCGAGGGGGACAGCGAACACCGGGGAGCTGTTTTTT. Protein: CASSARGTANTGELFF.

The chain recombines TRBV5-1 with TRBJ2-7; 9 bases are shared with TRBD1. Germline V gives CDR1 SGHRS, CDR2 YFSETQ. The CDR3 contains 18 residues. V gave up 5 bases and J gave up 2 bases; unmatched junction bases: 17. The CDR3 sequence: CASRSGTGSLANTYEQYF. CDR3 in DNA: TGCGCCAGCAGATCCGGGACAGGGTCACTAGCGAACACCTACGAGCAGTACTTC.